Below, one T cell receptor (beta chain) is given with its context. Its antigen is undetermined. Looked up from germline, CDR1 is SNHLY and CDR2 is FYNNEI. V lost 4 bases to trimming and J lost 1 base, with 13 bases between them. The CDR3 totals 15 residues. These data come from a study of prognosis after radiotherapy for stage I lung cancer. Across the study: Non-small cell lung cancer patients at stage I were enrolled between early 2018 and 2019. Study-wide results and caveats: Usage of TRBV and TRBJ genes reportedly differed between metastatic and non-metastatic patients. Post-therapy Shannon entropy was lower in patients developing distant metastases following stereotactic body radiation therapy.

Template was genomic DNA; TCR beta CDR3 amplified in two multiplex PCR rounds. Primers (each specific to one TRBV or TRBJ gene) were used in first-round PCR. Using its own MiXCR run on the multiplex PCR reads, TCRdb lists one record per CDR3 protein. In the table there are approximately 41,000 distinct CDR3 sequences, approximately 24% of which are singletons. Peripheral blood samples of about 6.3 milliliters were drawn at each of two time points. The TCR comes from a donor over 45 with non-small cell lung cancer. The material was PBMCs, obtained before or after stereotactic body radiation therapy (not recorded which). V and J are TRBV2 and TRBJ1-1, with D uncertain. CDR3: CASSAQGMGNTEAFF. CDR3 in DNA: TGTGCCAGCAGTGCGCAAGGGATGGGGAACACTGAAGCTTTCTTT.